This T cell receptor (beta chain) stems from a study of T cells in women clearing cervical HPV infection. The wider study: Case blood was drawn when the lesion was first found; control blood after infection became undetectable. For cases, blood was sampled a median around 150 days after lesion detection, interquartile range about 80 to 220 days.

Findings of the study overall: Richness differences could reflect unmeasured T-cell content per sample.

Assay: immunoSEQ multiplex PCR; the TCRdb copy retains only in-frame clones and omits some. The sample has around 23,000 clones. For this clone: Its specificity is unknown. One end of the junction varies from germline; a read error may be responsible.

The sequenced sample was blood buffy coat. The sequence derives from a woman aged 18 to 69 with a cervical HPV16 infection that either progressed to CIN3+ or cleared (not recorded which).

CDR3 DNA (partial): TGCGCCAGCCGACCCTCTAGCGGGGGGTACAATGAG. This sequence encodes CASRPSSGGYNE. The entire CDR3 protein is CASRPSSGGYNEQFF. This rearrangement joins TRBV4-2 to TRBJ2-1; the match to TRBD2 covers 11 bases. The read ends 3 residues early relative to the CDR3; the germline J gene fills the gap. CDR3 length: 15 amino acids. Germline-derived CDR1 and CDR2 are LGHNA and YNFKEQ.